The present entry profiles one T cell receptor beta chain with its context. The V gene's germline CDR1 is SGHRS and CDR2 YFSETQ. The CDR3 consists of 12 residues. Trimming cost V 5 bases and J 5 bases, with 10 bases left between them. The data are from a study of patients and donors after allogeneic stem cell transplantation. TCRdb independently ran MiXCR on the RT-PCR reads; one entry per CDR3 protein. The data contain approximately 200,000 distinct CDR3 sequences, around two fifths of them singletons. The chain couples TRBV5-1 to TRBJ2-5, with unresolved D. This sequence originates from a human donor who was either an allogeneic HSCT recipient or a stem cell or donor lymphocyte infusion donor (not recorded which). It is not recorded whose cells these are; they may come from a transplant donor. The sequenced sample consisted of blood, either unsorted or a sorted T cell fraction (not recorded which). CDR3 amino acids: CASRIGRETQYF. The CDR3 region has the DNA TGCGCCAGCAGAATTGGGCGGGAGACCCAGTACTTC.